This T cell receptor (beta chain) was sequenced in a study of blood T cell repertoires in COVID-19. This clone has only one observation. Seattle-derived patients entered the study during active infection and were followed longitudinally. Per germline, CDR1 SNHLY and CDR2 FYNNEI. Trimming removed 6 bases at V and 2 bases at J, with 16 bases between. CDR3 length: 15 residues. Methods used by the authors: Amplification of reference gene primers was used by the study to estimate nucleated cell counts. The method was immunoSEQ multiplex PCR; TCRdb's version includes in-frame clones alone and lacks a portion of them. V, J and clone size are those of that table, while D and trimming were read from the DNA. Among about 160,000 clones listed, about 85% were seen once.

The sequence derives from an elderly man with COVID-19, enrolled during active disease. The sequencing input was peripheral blood. The V call is TRBV2, the J call TRBJ1-2, with D tentatively TRBD1 (6 bases). The CDR3 sequence: CASRAGGGPNYGYTF. In nucleotides, the CDR3 is TGTGCCAGCAGGGCCGGGGGGGGCCCAAACTATGGCTACACCTTC. The whole variable domain, remainder taken from reference TRBV2 and TRBJ1-2, is EPEVTQTPSHQVTQMGQEVILRCVPISNHLYFYWYRQILGQKVEFLVSFYNNEISEKSEIFDDQFSVERPDGSNFTLKIRSTKLEDSAMYFCASRAGGGPNYGYTFGSGTRLTVV.